Listed here are 13 T cell receptor beta chains from one sample, sequenced in a study of blood T cell repertoires in COVID-19. Some clones are missing from TCRdb's copy, which holds only in-frame ones; the method was immunoSEQ multiplex PCR. The sample has roughly 260,000 clones; about 85% are singletons. Sequenced sample: peripheral blood. The receptors shown here come from a man in his sixties who had recovered from COVID-19.

The CDR3 bases are TGTGCCAGCAGCTTAGGCCCAGGGGCCTCTGGAAACACCATATATTTT. Its protein is CASSLGPGASGNTIYF. This rearrangement joins TRBV7-2 to TRBJ1-3, with D perhaps TRBD1 (6 bases). Trimming cost V 1 base and J 0 bases, with 10 bases left between them. Germline V gives CDR1 SGHTA, CDR2 FQGNSA. The CDR3 covers 16 residues.

The genes are TRBV7-6 and TRBJ1-2; TRBD1 is a possible D gene (5 bases). Germline V gene data show CDR1 as SGHVS and CDR2 as FNYEAQ. V lost 5 bases to trimming and J lost 4 bases, with 20 bases between them. This CDR3 contains 16 residues. CDR3 in DNA: TGTGCCAGCAGCCCCAATACCGGGGGGGGTCCCTATGGCTACACCTTC. It translates to CASSPNTGGGPYGYTF.

The CDR3, as DNA: TGTGCCAGCAGCATCTCCGGGATGACCTACTATGGCTACACCTTC. Translating gives CASSISGMTYYGYTF. The chain recombines TRBV7-2 with TRBJ1-2; no clear D gene. Germline V gives CDR1 SGHTA, CDR2 FQGNSA. The CDR3 has 15 residues. V was cut by 5 bases and J by 3 bases, with 16 bases left in between. Variable domain in full (rest from reference TRBV7-2 and TRBJ1-2): GAGVSQSPSNKVTEKGKDVELRCDPISGHTALYWYRQSLGQGLEFLIYFQGNSAPDKSGLPSDRFSAERTGGSVSTLTIQRTQQEDSAVYLCASSISGMTYYGYTFGSGTRLTVV.

The rearrangement links TRBV9 to TRBJ2-1; D might be TRBD2 (5 bases). The CDR3 consists of 14 residues. Between the trimmed V and J ends, which lost 0 bases and 9 bases, there was a span of 13 bases. CDR1 and CDR2 (germline): SGDLS, YYNGEE. The CDR3 loop reads CASSVEVGVSEQFF. For the CDR3, the DNA is TGTGCCAGCAGCGTAGAGGTCGGGGTAAGTGAGCAGTTCTTC.

The V gene is TRBV5-5, the J gene TRBJ2-7, with D maybe TRBD1 (5 bases). V dropped 6 bases and J dropped 0 bases, with 16 bases sitting between them. This CDR3 spans 15 amino acids. Germline CDR1 reads SGHKS; CDR2 reads YYEKEE (reference sequence). Here the CDR3 reads CASTLSATVSYEQYF. CDR3 nucleotide sequence: TGTGCCAGCACCCTAAGTGCGACAGTCTCCTACGAGCAGTACTTC. Full variable domain (outside the CDR3, taken from reference TRBV5-5 and TRBJ2-7): DAGVTQSPTHLIKTRGQQVTLRCSPISGHKSVSWYQQVLGQGPQFIFQYYEKEERGRGNFPDRFSARQFPNYSSELNVNALLLGDSALYLCASTLSATVSYEQYFGPGTRLTVT.

The CDR3 loop is CASSSTLGQMSNQPQHF. CDR3 coding DNA: TGTGCCAGCAGCTCTACTTTGGGACAGATGAGCAATCAGCCCCAGCATTTT. This rearrangement joins TRBV5-5 to TRBJ1-5, with 7 bases identical to TRBD1. From germline, CDR1 is SGHKS and CDR2 YYEKEE (reference sequence). The CDR3 spans 17 residues. The V segment lost 3 bases and the J segment 1 base; nucleotides outside the gene matches: 10.

The chain links TRBV7-9 to TRBJ2-3; 12 nucleotides match TRBD2. Germline values: CDR1 SEHNR, CDR2 FQNEAQ (reference sequence). Trimming removed 1 base from V and 8 bases from J; junction bases left unmatched: 7. The CDR3 has 16 amino acids. CDR3 in DNA: TGTGCCAGCAGCTTAGGGACTAGCGGGAAAGGCGGTACGCAGTATTTT. This codes for CASSLGTSGKGGTQYF.

The gene calls are TRBV5-4 and TRBJ2-7, with TRBD1 identical over 9 bases. The CDR3 runs 13 residues. CDR1 is SGHNT and CDR2 is YYREEE in the germline V gene (reference sequence). V dropped 7 bases and J dropped 3; count of bases not matched to a gene: 5. This chain's CDR3 is CASSRTGDYEQYF. CDR3 bases: TGTGCCAGCTCCAGGACAGGGGACTACGAGCAGTACTTC. Based on the CDR3 plus reference TRBV5-4 and TRBJ2-7, the full variable domain is ETGVTQSPTHLIKTRGQQVTLRCSSQSGHNTVSWYQQALGQGPQFIFQYYREEENGRGNFPPRFSGLQFPNYSSELNVNALELDDSALYLCASSRTGDYEQYFGPGTRLTVT.

This rearrangement joins TRBV7-2 to TRBJ1-5; D ambiguous. The CDR3 spans 15 residues. Germline values: CDR1 SGHTA, CDR2 FQGNSA. V was cut by 1 base and J by 6 bases, with 13 bases left in between. The CDR3 sequence: CASSLVTDHPQPQHF. DNA for the CDR3: TGTGCCAGCAGCTTAGTGACTGATCATCCTCAGCCCCAGCATTTT.

The chain links TRBV2 to TRBJ2-3, with a tentative D call TRBD1 (5 bases). The V gene's germline CDR1 is SNHLY and CDR2 FYNNEI. This CDR3 contains 15 residues. The ends were cut back, 9 bases at V and 3 bases at J, with 19 bases in the middle. The CDR3 nucleotides read TGTGCCAGTGGCGACCAGGGCCTTAATACAGATACGCAGTATTTT. This sequence encodes CASGDQGLNTDTQYF.

The chain links TRBV5-1 to TRBJ1-1, with TRBD1 matching over 8 bases. The J segment lost 5 bases and the V segment lost 1 base, leaving 4 bases of the junction unmatched. CDR3 length equals 14 residues. Germline lookup yields CDR1 SGHRS and CDR2 YFSETQ. As DNA, the CDR3 is TGCGCCAGCAGCTTGAACAGGGGGAGTACTGAAGCTTTCTTT. Protein sequence: CASSLNRGSTEAFF.

This chain links TRBV6-4 with TRBJ2-3; D is perhaps TRBD2 (7 bases). The ends were cut back, 3 bases at V and 2 bases at J, with 18 bases in the middle. This CDR3 region has 17 residues. The V gene's germline CDR1 is MRHNA and CDR2 SNTAGT. For the CDR3, the DNA is TGTGCCAGCAGTGAGTCGGTCTTCGGGGGGCCCACAGATACGCAGTATTTT. This codes for CASSESVFGGPTDTQYF.

There are many counts of this clone. The genes are TRBV4-2 and TRBJ2-6, with D possibly being TRBD1 (5 bases). CDR3 length equals 16 residues. Trimming shortened V by 0 bases and J by 3 bases, and 9 bases separated the two germline ends. Germline-derived CDR1 and CDR2 are LGHNA and YNFKEQ. The CDR3 protein is CASSQEGQGGANVLTF. The CDR3 nucleotides are TGTGCCAGCAGCCAAGAAGGTCAGGGTGGGGCCAACGTCCTGACTTTC.